This T cell receptor (beta chain) was recovered during a study of blood T cells in healthy people across ages. Then a second PCR, running roughly 7 to 11 cycles, was carried out with a sample-barcoded 5' primer and a J-beta primer mix. There were at least 2.5 million CDR3-containing paired-end reads obtained from each sample. TCRdb processed the 5' RACE reads anew with MiXCR; each CDR3 protein has one entry. The sample consists of 450,000 to 700,000 distinct CDR3 sequences, 27% of them appearing once. Germline V gene lookup returns CDR1 LGHDT and CDR2 YNNKEL (reference sequence). This CDR3 spans 12 amino acids. The V gene end was trimmed by 4 bases and the J gene end by 5 bases; junction bases not matched to a gene: 0. General observations from the study: When set beside aged donors, long-lived donors presented more naive CD4+ cells and higher diversity.

This clonotype was seen ten or more times. Its matching antigen is unknown. Each donor's blood draw was roughly 10 milliliters of peripheral blood. This sequence joins TRBV3-1 and TRBJ2-3; 7 nucleotides agree with TRBD2. The sample taken for sequencing was blood. The receptor comes from a woman between 65 and 79 years old in good health. The CDR3 bases are TGTGCCAGCAGCCGGGGGGGAGATACGCAGTATTTT. It yields the protein CASSRGGDTQYF.